Presented here are 13 T cell receptor beta chains from one specimen sequenced in a study of Ad26.COV2.S vaccination and SARS-CoV-2 variants. Treatment indicated: about 20 received Ad26.COV2.S at low or high dose, single or two shots; about five received placebo; per-sample allocation not given. Each sample was drawn 63 days after the first injection (of vaccine or placebo). Assay: immunoSEQ multiplex PCR; the TCRdb copy retains only in-frame clones and omits some. This repertoire shows roughly 500,000 clones, around nine tenths found once; its top ten account for around 13%. The sample here was peripheral blood, taken in a trial of Ad26.COV2.S vaccine versus placebo. The receptors originated from a person between 18 and 60 years old who received the Ad26.COV2.S COVID-19 vaccine or a placebo.

V gene TRBV6-4 combines with J gene TRBJ2-7, with a possible D match to TRBD1 (6 bases). CDR1 is MRHNA, CDR2 SNTAGT, per germline. Trimming took 3 bases from V and 0 from J, leaving 15 bases between them. The CDR3 contains 16 residues. The DNA for the CDR3 is TGTGCCAGCAGTGATCACAACAGGGTATCCTCCTACGAGCAGTACTTC. Protein product: CASSDHNRVSSYEQYF.

This chain connects TRBV11-1 to TRBJ2-2, with TRBD2 as a possible D gene (5 bases). V lost 2 bases and J lost 4, with 11 bases in between. This CDR3 spans 15 amino acids. The V gene's germline CDR1 is SGHAT and CDR2 FQDESV (reference sequence). CDR3 nucleotide sequence: TGTGCCAGCAGCTTAAGTGTGGCGGGCACCGGGGAGCTGTTTTTT. This translates into CASSLSVAGTGELFF. The whole variable domain, remainder taken from reference TRBV11-1 and TRBJ2-2, is EAEVAQSPRYKITEKSQAVAFWCDPISGHATLYWYRQILGQGPELLVQFQDESVVDDSQLPKDRFSAERLKGVDSTLKIQPAELGDSAMYLCASSLSVAGTGELFFGEGSRLTVL.

The gene calls are TRBV7-3 and TRBJ1-1; the D is unclear. With 5 bases removed from V and 5 bases from J, the gap between germline ends came to 15 bases. The germline V gene encodes CDR1 SGHTA and CDR2 FQGTGA. CDR3 length: 14 amino acids. In DNA, the CDR3 is TGTGCCAGCAGCGAACAGTGGTTCGCGACTGAAGCTTTCTTT. Translated, it gives CASSEQWFATEAFF.

J is TRBJ2-7 and V is TRBV4-2; D gene uncertain. This CDR3 is 14 amino acids long. Trimming took 0 bases from V and 6 from J, leaving 12 bases between them. Looked up from germline, CDR1 is LGHNA and CDR2 is YNFKEQ. CDR3 in DNA: TGTGCCAGCAGCCAAGAATTGGTTCCGGGCGAGCAGTACTTC. Residues: CASSQELVPGEQYF.

The rearrangement links TRBV30 to TRBJ1-3, with D uncertain. Trimming pared 2 bases from V and 0 bases from J, leaving 11 bases between. Germline CDR1 GTSNPN, CDR2 SVGIG (reference sequence). The length of the CDR3 is 15 residues. In DNA, the CDR3 is TGTGCCTGGAGTAAGGGCTGGAGCTCTGGAAACACCATATATTTT. It yields the protein CAWSKGWSSGNTIYF.

V is TRBV5-4 and J is TRBJ2-5, with 15 bases identical to TRBD2. V shed 5 bases and J 1 base; nucleotides not matched to a gene: 6. The length of the CDR3 is 17 residues. The germline gives CDR1 SGHNT, CDR2 YYREEE (reference sequence). CDR3 residues: CASRKGTSGRSQETQYF. The CDR3 DNA sequence: TGTGCCAGCAGGAAGGGGACTAGCGGGAGGAGCCAAGAGACCCAGTACTTC.

The chain uses TRBV19 and TRBJ2-1, with D possibly being TRBD1 (5 bases). CDR1 LNHDA and CDR2 SQIVND come from the germline V gene (reference sequence). The V gene lost 0 bases and the J gene lost 0 bases, with 12 bases spanning the gap. This CDR3 has 17 amino acids. CDR3 DNA: TGTGCCAGTAGTATAGATCTTGGGGCCAGCTCCTACAATGAGCAGTTCTTC. It specifies CASSIDLGASSYNEQFF.

The chain recombines TRBV7-2 with TRBJ2-2; 8 nucleotides align to TRBD2. Germline V gene lookup returns CDR1 SGHTA and CDR2 FQGNSA. The CDR3 sequence is 17 residues long. Trimming at V came to 5 bases and at J to 7 bases, leaving 15 bases not matched to a gene. CDR3 in amino acids: CASSQSGSGMGSGELFF. DNA for the CDR3: TGTGCCAGCAGCCAGTCGGGTAGCGGGATGGGGAGCGGGGAGCTGTTTTTT.

Here the CDR3 DNA reads TGTGCCAGCAGCTCCCCTCCAGCTGCGAATGAGCAGTTCTTC. It is translated as CASSSPPAANEQFF. The gene calls are TRBV7-9 and TRBJ2-1; D is undetermined. The CDR3 loop spans 14 amino acids. V was shortened by 4 bases and J by 7 bases, with 14 bases between the two germline ends. Germline values: CDR1 SEHNR, CDR2 FQNEAQ (reference sequence).

The V call is TRBV28, the J call TRBJ1-6, with D perhaps TRBD1 (5 bases). The length of the CDR3 is 12 residues. Trimming removed 6 bases at V and 13 bases at J, with 13 bases between. The germline V gene encodes CDR1 MDHEN and CDR2 SYDVKM. CDR3 nucleotides: TGTGCCAGCAGACAACAGGTTCATCCCCTCCACTTT. Translation: CASRQQVHPLHF.

This chain connects TRBV4-2 to TRBJ2-3; TRBD2 is a possible D gene (5 bases). The CDR3 sequence is 18 residues long. The germline gives CDR1 LGHNA, CDR2 YNFKEQ. The germline V and J ends were trimmed by 1 base and 4 bases, with 21 bases remaining between them. The CDR3 DNA follows: TGTGCCAGCAGCCAAGTGGGCCGTCGGGGTATTAGCGCAGATACGCAGTATTTT. As protein: CASSQVGRRGISADTQYF.

V usage is TRBV5-5 and J usage is TRBJ1-5; no firm D call. Trimming stripped 1 base from V and 5 bases from J, with 10 bases between. The CDR3 has 14 amino acids. The V gene's germline CDR1 is SGHKS and CDR2 YYEKEE (reference sequence). As DNA, the CDR3 is TGTGCCAGCAGCTTGACCGGGTTTGATCAGCCCCAGCATTTT. Amino acids: CASSLTGFDQPQHF.

The chain has TRBV19 and TRBJ2-1, with TRBD1 as a possible D gene (6 bases). CDR3 length equals 13 residues. Germline CDR1 reads LNHDA; CDR2 reads SQIVND (reference sequence). Trimming removed 6 bases from V and 7 bases from J, with 13 bases in between. The CDR3 DNA reads as TGTGCCAGTAGACAGGGTCTGGGGAATGAGCAGTTCTTC. Its protein product is CASRQGLGNEQFF. Complete variable domain (other parts from reference TRBV19 and TRBJ2-1): DGGITQSPKYLFRKEGQNVTLSCEQNLNHDAMYWYRQDPGQGLRLIYYSQIVNDFQKGDIAEGYSVSREKKESFPLTVTSAQKNPTAFYLCASRQGLGNEQFFGPGTRLTVL.